These T cell receptor beta chains were read from a single sample in a study of T cell responses to AZD1222 COVID-19 vaccine. Measured with immunoSEQ multiplex PCR; TCRdb has only the in-frame clones, and not every one. The data contain around 80,000 clones, about four fifths of them seen just once; the ten biggest clones take up approximately 1.3%. Material: peripheral blood, obtained 28 days after the second AZD1222 dose. The receptors here all came from an adult who received the AZD1222 COVID-19 vaccine. CDR3s include the opening cysteine and the closing phenylalanine or tryptophan. A D gene is named only where the DNA matches it firmly. Some rows have no size entry. The others give once, few or many, or a class for an expanded clone.

. | TRBJ2-7 | . | TRBV28 | CASISSGRGYEQYF | TGTGCCAGCATAAGCTCCGGGAGAGGGTACGAGCAGTACTTC
few | TRBJ2-7 | . | TRBV30 | CAWSRLGRDTFYEQYF | TGTGCCTGGAGCCGACTCGGAAGGGACACCTTCTACGAGCAGTACTTC
. | TRBJ2-7 | . | TRBV7-8 | CASSLGEGYEQYF | TGTGCCAGCAGCTTAGGAGAGGGCTACGAGCAGTACTTC
. | TRBJ2-7 | TRBD1 | TRBV6-5 | CASSSNDRVSYEQYF | TGTGCCAGCAGTTCCAACGACAGGGTGTCCTACGAGCAGTACTTC
. | TRBJ2-2 | . | TRBV7-2 | CASSLSRGQAGELFF | TGTGCCAGCAGCTTATCCAGGGGTCAGGCCGGGGAGCTGTTTTTT
. | TRBJ2-7 | TRBD2 | TRBV7-2 | CASSSLTSGSIYEQYF | TGTGCCAGCAGCTCGTTGACTAGCGGGAGTATCTACGAGCAGTACTTC
. | TRBJ2-3 | . | TRBV9 | CASSVEAGLDTQYF | TGTGCCAGCAGCGTAGAGGCAGGGCTGGATACGCAGTATTTT
. | TRBJ1-2 | TRBD1 | TRBV28 | CASSFDRGGGYTF | TGTGCCAGCAGTTTCGACAGGGGAGGAGGCTACACCTTC
. | TRBJ1-2 | . | TRBV5-6 | CASSLEGRNYGYTF | TGTGCCAGCAGCTTGGAGGGCAGGAACTATGGCTACACCTTC
. | TRBJ2-3 | . | TRBV4-1 | CASSPPSHTDTQYF | TGCGCCAGCAGCCCCCCGTCGCACACAGATACGCAGTATTTT